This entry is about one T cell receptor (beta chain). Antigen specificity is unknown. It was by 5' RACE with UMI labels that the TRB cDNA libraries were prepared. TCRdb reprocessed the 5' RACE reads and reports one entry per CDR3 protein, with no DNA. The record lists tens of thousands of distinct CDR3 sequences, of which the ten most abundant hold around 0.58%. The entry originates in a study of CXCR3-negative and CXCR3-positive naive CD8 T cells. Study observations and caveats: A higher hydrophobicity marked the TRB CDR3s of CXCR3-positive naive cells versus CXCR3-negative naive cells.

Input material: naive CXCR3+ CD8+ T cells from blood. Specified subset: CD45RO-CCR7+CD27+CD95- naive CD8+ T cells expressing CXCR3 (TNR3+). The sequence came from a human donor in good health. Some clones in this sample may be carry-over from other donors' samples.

The CDR3 spells CASSLSGGRAGEKYF. The V gene is TRBV7-8, the J gene TRBJ2-7; TCRdb proposes TRBD2, but this gene call is untestable without DNA. This CDR3 is built from 15 residues. CDR1 is SGHVS, CDR2 FQNEAQ, per germline.